This T cell receptor beta chain was sequenced for a study of read filtering for tumor transcriptome and immune sequencing. Study information: After DNase treatment, RNA was made into whole-transcriptome libraries. IR-seq gave about 3.5 to 11 million TCR reads per sample; RNA-seq gave roughly 80 to 1273.

The CDR3 covers 15 residues. The V segment lost 4 bases and the J segment 10 bases; nucleotides outside the gene matches: 6. Per germline, CDR1 MNHEY and CDR2 SVGAGI. This clonotype was seen ten or more times. This library used roughly 400 ng RNA and molecular barcoded adaptors spanning alpha/delta and beta/gamma chains. TCRdb re-derived calls from the reads in MiXCR, one entry per CDR3 protein. The profile shows 62,000 or so distinct CDR3 sequences, 20% to 25% of them singletons. This clonotype originated in a donor at least 40 years old with multiple myeloma. The rearrangement joins TRBV6-5 to TRBJ1-6; 11 bases map to TRBD1. Sequencing used a population of CD138-negative cells sorted from bone marrow. The DNA for the CDR3 is TGTGCCAGCAGTTGGGATCGGGACAGGGGGTCACCCCTCCACTTT. This sequence encodes CASSWDRDRGSPLHF.